This T cell receptor beta chain emerged from a study of T cell responses to AZD1222 COVID-19 vaccine. Background on the study: Pooled together were second doses at about 4 or about 12 weeks.

TCRdb's copy holds only in-frame clones and misses some; the assay was immunoSEQ multiplex PCR. The table has about 140,000 clones, just over 85% seen once. General study findings and limits: The study found vaccine-associated CD4 TCRs spanning spike, dominant at 160-218 and 743-854. Without day 14 samples, only post-peak T cell repertoires were studied. Clonal diversity may have been underestimated, and the donors were mostly white British, with more females than males.

Germline trimming cut 7 bases from V and 0 bases from J; bases unmatched to any gene: 1. Germline CDR1 SEHNR, CDR2 FQNEAQ (reference sequence). This CDR3 has 14 amino acids. With regard to this clone: As yet, its antigen is unknown.

Here the sequenced sample was peripheral blood, taken on day 0 of AZD1222 vaccination. This chain links TRBV7-9 with TRBJ2-3; 10 bases align to TRBD2. This receptor was taken from an adult in good health. The CDR3 is CASTLAGSTDTQYF. CDR3 nucleotide sequence: TGTGCCAGCACACTAGCGGGAAGCACAGATACGCAGTATTTT. Filled out from reference TRBV7-9 and TRBJ2-3, the complete variable domain reads DTGVSQNPRHKITKRGQNVTFRCDPISEHNRLYWYRQTLGQGPEFLTYFQNEAQLEKSRLLSDRFSAERPKGSFSTLEIQRTEQGDSAMYLCASTLAGSTDTQYFGPGTRLTVL.